A selection of T cell receptor beta chains follows, all from one sample in a study of blood T cell repertoires in COVID-19. Only in-frame clones appear in the TCRdb table, and some are missing; sequencing was by immunoSEQ multiplex PCR. The sample yields approximately 70,000 clones, roughly four fifths seen once. Material: peripheral blood. These receptors came from a woman in her seventies with acute or convalescent COVID-19. Both conserved end residues are part of each CDR3. Fields, in order: D gene, V gene, clone size, J gene, CDR3 DNA, CDR3 protein. D genes are given only for firm matches. A row's size may be missing; if present it is once, few, many or a size class.

NA	TRBV27	NA	TRBJ2-5	TGTGCCAGCAGCCCACTGGGGGGAAACTTCCAAGAGACCCAGTACTTC	CASSPLGGNFQETQYF
TRBD2	TRBV11-2	NA	TRBJ2-1	TGTGCCAGCAGCTTAGGGCTAGCGGAGAATGAGCAGTTCTTC	CASSLGLAENEQFF
NA	TRBV5-8	NA	TRBJ1-1	TGTGCCAGCAGCTTGCCAGGGGCGGAGAACACTGAAGCTTTCTTT	CASSLPGAENTEAFF
NA	TRBV28	NA	TRBJ2-2	TGTGCCAGCAGTTTTAGCGAATACGGGGAGCTGTTTTTT	CASSFSEYGELFF
TRBD1	TRBV25-1	NA	TRBJ2-3	TGTGCCAGCAGTGCGAGGGGGCGCGTCACAGATACGCAGTATTTT	CASSARGRVTDTQYF
NA	TRBV6-5	NA	TRBJ1-2	TGTGCCAGCAGATCGGGAGGGAGTAACTATGGCTACACCTTC	CASRSGGSNYGYTF
NA	TRBV6-1	NA	TRBJ2-1	TGTGCCAGCAGTGAAGCTAGGTTTGGGGGGTACAATGAGCAGTTCTTC	CASSEARFGGYNEQFF
NA	TRBV5-1	NA	TRBJ2-3	TGCGCCAGCAGAGCTAGCCCGACTAGCACAGATACGCAGTATTTT	CASRASPTSTDTQYF
NA	TRBV5-1	NA	TRBJ2-2	TGCGCCAGCAGCTTAACTAACGCGAACACCGGGGAGCTGTTTTTT	CASSLTNANTGELFF
NA	TRBV4-1	few	TRBJ2-7	TGCGCCAGCAGCCTCATGGGGGGCTACGAGCAGTACTTC	CASSLMGGYEQYF
NA	TRBV30	NA	TRBJ2-1	TGTGCCTGGAGTATGGACAATCGGCACAATGAGCAGTTCTTC	CAWSMDNRHNEQFF
TRBD2	TRBV18	NA	TRBJ2-7	TGTGCCAGCTCACTATCTAGCGGGTATAGCAACTACGAGCAGTACTTC	CASSLSSGYSNYEQYF
TRBD2	TRBV5-1	once	TRBJ2-1	TGCGCCAGCAGCTCCTACTTTAGCGGGGGGGCTATGGATGAGCAGTTCTTC	CASSSYFSGGAMDEQFF
NA	TRBV6-1	few	TRBJ2-5	TGTGCCAGCAGTGAGCGGGGAAGGGGATCGCGGGAGACCCAGTACTTC	CASSERGRGSRETQYF
NA	TRBV18	NA	TRBJ2-7	TGTGCCAGCTCACCCGAACGGTACGAGCAGTACTTC	CASSPERYEQYF
TRBD2	TRBV19	once	TRBJ2-1	TGTGCCAGTAGTATAGGTGGTAGCGGGATATACAATGAGCAGTTCTTC	CASSIGGSGIYNEQFF
NA	TRBV19	NA	TRBJ1-6	TGTGCCAGTAGTACCATCCCGGACACAAATTCACCCCTCCACTTT	CASSTIPDTNSPLHF
TRBD1	TRBV29-1	NA	TRBJ2-7	TGCAGCGCCTCCGGGACAGGGGCCCCCTACGAGCAGTACTTC	CSASGTGAPYEQYF
TRBD2	TRBV3-1/TRBV3-2	NA	TRBJ2-5	TGTGCCAGCAGCCAAGGAGTGGGAGAGCTAGCGGGGTACCAAGAGACCCAGTACTTC	CASSQGVGELAGYQETQYF
NA	TRBV30	NA	TRBJ1-5	TGTGCCTGGAGTGTACAGCCCAGCAATCAGCCCCAGCATTTT	CAWSVQPSNQPQHF
NA	TRBV2	NA	TRBJ1-2	TGTGCCAGCAGGGCTTTGCGGGGGGATAGCTACACCTTC	CASRALRGDSYTF
NA	TRBV28	NA	TRBJ1-1	TGTGCCAGCAGTACTCTGACAGGGAACACTGAAGCTTTCTTT	CASSTLTGNTEAFF
TRBD1	TRBV7-2	once	TRBJ2-2	TGTGCCAGCAGCGCACAGGGGTCCGGGGAGCTGTTTTTT	CASSAQGSGELFF
NA	TRBV18	NA	TRBJ2-7	TGTGCCAGCTCACCACAGAGAAACGAGCAGTACTTC	CASSPQRNEQYF
NA	TRBV28	few	TRBJ2-3	TGTGCCAGCAGACCCTCAGCGGCAGATACGCAGTATTTT	CASRPSAADTQYF
NA	TRBV5-6	few	TRBJ2-5	TGTGCCAGCAGCAACGCTGGCGGGGAGACCCAGTACTTC	CASSNAGGETQYF
NA	TRBV11-3	NA	TRBJ2-1	TGTGCCAGCAGCTTAGGTAATGGAGCGGGCGGAAATGAGCAGTTCTTC	CASSLGNGAGGNEQFF
NA	TRBV28	NA	TRBJ2-7	TGTGCCAGCAGGCCAATGGGGGCTGACGAGCAGTACTTC	CASRPMGADEQYF
TRBD2	TRBV29-1	NA	TRBJ2-1	TGCAGCGCCCCGGGACTAGCCAACAATGAGCAGTTCTTC	CSAPGLANNEQFF
NA	TRBV7-9	NA	TRBJ2-6	TGTGCCAGCAGCTTAGCACGACAGGAACTCTCTGGGGCCAACGTCCTGACTTTC	CASSLARQELSGANVLTF
NA	TRBV30	NA	TRBJ1-6	TGTGCCTGGAGTGACACCTATAATTCACCCCTCCACTTT	CAWSDTYNSPLHF
NA	TRBV7-9	NA	TRBJ1-3	TGTGCCAGCAGCTTAGTGGCAGGCTCTGGAAACACCATATATTTT	CASSLVAGSGNTIYF
TRBD1	TRBV30	NA	TRBJ1-1	TGTGCCTGGAGCCCAGGGGGAGGCTTGAACACTGAAGCTTTCTTT	CAWSPGGGLNTEAFF
NA	TRBV27	few	TRBJ1-5	TGTGCCAGCGGCACATGGCCCCAGCATTTT	CASGTWPQHF
NA	TRBV1	NA	TRBJ2-3	TGCACCAGCAGCCAAGATAGACTAGCGGACTCGTATACGCAGTATTTT	CTSSQDRLADSYTQYF
TRBD1	TRBV6-5	NA	TRBJ2-5	TGTGCCAGCAGTTACTCGGGACAGGGGGTCCAAGAGACCCAGTACTTC	CASSYSGQGVQETQYF
NA	TRBV3-1/TRBV3-2	NA	TRBJ1-2	TGTGCCAGCAGCCAAGGCGGGCGGGGCTACACCTTC	CASSQGGRGYTF
NA	TRBV5-1	once	TRBJ2-1	TGCGCCAGCAGCTTGGATATGACTAGATACAATGAGCAGTTCTTC	CASSLDMTRYNEQFF
NA	TRBV4-2	NA	TRBJ2-1	TGTGCCAGCAGCCAAGTATTATGGACTCGGAATGAGCAGTTCTTC	CASSQVLWTRNEQFF
NA	TRBV6-2/TRBV6-3	NA	TRBJ2-2	TGTGCCAGCAGTTACTCGAGTGGCAGGACAAACACCGGGGAGCTGTTTTTT	CASSYSSGRTNTGELFF
NA	TRBV18	NA	TRBJ2-7	TGTGCCAGCTCCCTAGGCTCCTACGAGCAGTACTTC	CASSLGSYEQYF
TRBD1	TRBV19	few	TRBJ2-1	TGTGCCAGTAGTATCTTACCGGACAGGGTGAATGAGCAGTTCTTC	CASSILPDRVNEQFF
TRBD1	TRBV30	NA	TRBJ1-5	TGTGCCTGGAGTCCTGACAGGGTCAATCAGCCCCAGCATTTT	CAWSPDRVNQPQHF
TRBD1	TRBV25-1	NA	TRBJ1-4	TGTGCCAGCAGTTCACCGGGACAGGGCGGCCGGGAACTGTTTTTT	CASSSPGQGGRELFF
TRBD2	TRBV6-5	NA	TRBJ2-1	TGTGCCAGCAGCAGATGGACTAGCGGGGACAATGAGCAGTTCTTC	CASSRWTSGDNEQFF
TRBD2	TRBV6-2/TRBV6-3	few	TRBJ2-7	TGTGCCAGCAGTGATCCTAGCGGGTCCTACGAGCAGTACTTC	CASSDPSGSYEQYF
NA	TRBV7-6	NA	TRBJ1-4	TGTGCCAGCAGCCGGGAAAAACTGTTTTTT	CASSREKLFF
TRBD1	TRBV9	NA	TRBJ2-1	TGTGCCAGCACCTCGATGCAGGGGGCGAGTCCTGGGGCCGTCAATGAGCAGTTCTTC	CASTSMQGASPGAVNEQFF
NA	TRBV6-5	NA	TRBJ1-5	TGTGCCAGCAGTTATCACCCCGAGGTGGGCAATCAGCCCCAGCATTTT	CASSYHPEVGNQPQHF
NA	TRBV13	NA	TRBJ2-3	TGTGCCAGCAGCTTGACTATACAGAAAGCCACAGATACGCAGTATTTT	CASSLTIQKATDTQYF
NA	TRBV7-9	NA	TRBJ1-1	TGTGCCAGCAGCTTAGCATTAGGCAGGTTAACTGAAGCTTTCTTT	CASSLALGRLTEAFF
NA	TRBV7-2	NA	TRBJ2-5	TGTGCCAGCAGCTTGGGAGAGCCCCCCGCGGAGACCCAGTACTTC	CASSLGEPPAETQYF
NA	TRBV11-2	NA	TRBJ2-2	TGTGCCAGCAGCCTCTATTCTAGTCCCGGGGAGCTGTTTTTT	CASSLYSSPGELFF
NA	TRBV7-8	NA	TRBJ2-2	TGTGCCAGCAGCTACGACAGGAGCAACACCGGGGAGCTGTTTTTT	CASSYDRSNTGELFF
NA	TRBV29-1	once	TRBJ2-3	TGCAGCGTTGAAGATCTCCCGGAGAGTACGCAGTATTTT	CSVEDLPESTQYF